The sequence of this T cell receptor (beta chain) was determined in a study of T cell repertoires in cytomegalovirus infection (dated by TCRdb to the late 2010s). A note on the overall study: The HLA type of each donor mattered for the analysis, because public TCR beta signatures pointed to carriage of CMV infection along with the matching HLA type. The research as a whole found: In both this cohort and an independent cohort of more than 350 donors, the cumulative frequency of public TCR beta family members distinguished carriers of CMV infection plus the relevant HLA type. The ex vivo response was dominated by HLA-C-restricted CMV-specific TCR beta clonotypes, and the single most frequent clonotype in two of eight donors was supplied by these HLA-C-restricted clonotypes.

The CDR3 has 15 amino acids, counting the end cysteine and phenylalanine. The kept DNA is CDR3 alone, 45 bases in frame from the first base. The germline V gene (reference sequence) gives CDR1 as LNHDA and CDR2 as SQIVND. V drops 4 bases and J drops 4 bases, leaving 16 bases in between. The data were produced on an Illumina HiSeq 1500. TCRdb reran the public reads through fastp at Q25 and MiXCR, keeping productive beta chains. A single entry per CDR3 protein holds the most common genes and DNA from its merged rows. The sample table shows about 490,000 distinct CDR3 sequences, and 16% are seen once. Around 25% of the sample rests with the top ten. This clonotype has ten or more counts. It lacks a known antigen. Per-nucleotide qualities are absent, and no much larger clonotype sits a single base away.

Sequenced: CD8+ T cells from PBMCs. This chain is built from TRBV19 and TRBJ1-2, with a weak D call of TRBD1 (5 bases match). The receptor comes from a human donor in good health (CMV status not recorded). Some clones in this sample may be carry-over from other donors' samples. CDR3 protein: CASSNPRDRPYGYTF. The DNA reads as follows: TGTGCCAGTAGTAACCCCCGGGACCGACCCTATGGCTACACCTTC.